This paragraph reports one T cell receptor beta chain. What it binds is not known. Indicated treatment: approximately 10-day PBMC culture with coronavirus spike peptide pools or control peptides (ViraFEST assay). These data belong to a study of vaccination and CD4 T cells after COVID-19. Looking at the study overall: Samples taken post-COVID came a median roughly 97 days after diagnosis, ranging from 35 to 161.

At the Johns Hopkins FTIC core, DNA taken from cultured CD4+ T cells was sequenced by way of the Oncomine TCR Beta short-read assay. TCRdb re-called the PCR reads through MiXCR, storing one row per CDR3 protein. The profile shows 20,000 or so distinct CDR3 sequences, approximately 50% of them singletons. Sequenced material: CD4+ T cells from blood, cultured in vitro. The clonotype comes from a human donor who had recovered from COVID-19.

CDR3 nucleotides: TGTGCCAGCAGCTCCCGACAGGGGGAAAAACTGTTTTTT. Amino acids: CASSSRQGEKLFF. This chain links TRBV7-2 with TRBJ1-4; TRBD1 matches 8 bases. Trimming removed 4 bases from V and 8 bases from J; junction bases left unmatched: 3. This CDR3 spans 13 amino acids. Germline assignment: CDR1 SGHTA and CDR2 FQGNSA.